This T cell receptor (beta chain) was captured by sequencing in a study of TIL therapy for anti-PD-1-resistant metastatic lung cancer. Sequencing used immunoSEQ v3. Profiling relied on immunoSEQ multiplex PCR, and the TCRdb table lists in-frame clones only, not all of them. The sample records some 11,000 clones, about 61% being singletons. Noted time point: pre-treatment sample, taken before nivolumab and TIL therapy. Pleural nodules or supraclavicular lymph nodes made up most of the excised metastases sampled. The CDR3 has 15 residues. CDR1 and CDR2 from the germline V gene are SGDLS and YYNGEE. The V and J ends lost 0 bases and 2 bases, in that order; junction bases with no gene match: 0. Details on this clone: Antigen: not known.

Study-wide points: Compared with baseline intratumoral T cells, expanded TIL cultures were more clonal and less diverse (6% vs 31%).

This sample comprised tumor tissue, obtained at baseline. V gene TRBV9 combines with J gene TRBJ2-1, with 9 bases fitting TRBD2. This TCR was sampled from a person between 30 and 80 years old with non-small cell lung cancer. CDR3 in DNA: TGTGCCAGCAGCGTAGGACTAGCGGCCTACAATGAGCAGTTCTTC. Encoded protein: CASSVGLAAYNEQFF.